Listed below are T cell receptor beta chains from one sample, sequenced in a study of T-cell reconstitution after alpha-beta-depleted transplantation in children. In TCRdb, the PCR reads were re-called with MiXCR into one record per CDR3 protein. Here the sample spans 45,000 or so distinct CDR3 sequences, 40% to 65% being singletons. The sample in question was peripheral blood, obtained before TCRalphabeta/CD19-depleted stem cell transplant. The receptors were gathered from a boy younger than two with SCID, due to receive a stem cell transplant. CDR3s include the opening cysteine and the closing phenylalanine or tryptophan. Each record gives: J gene, V gene, clone size, D gene, CDR3 DNA, CDR3 protein. D genes are given only for firm matches. The listing skips clone size in some rows; elsewhere it reads once, few, many or a size class.

TRBJ2-7,TRBV5-6,few,TRBD2,TGTGCCAGCAGCTTAACTAGCGGGGGGTGGTACGAGCAGTACTTC,CASSLTSGGWYEQYF
TRBJ2-1,TRBV20-1,-,TRBD2,TGCAGTGCTAGAGATGGGGGGGGGGATTACAATGAGCAGTTCTTC,CSARDGGGDYNEQFF
TRBJ2-1,TRBV7-2,-,TRBD2,TGTGCCAGCAGCTTGGTGTCTAGCGGGGGGAGATACGATGAGCAGTTCTTC,CASSLVSSGGRYDEQFF
TRBJ1-1,TRBV7-9,few,-,TGTGCCAGCAGCTTAGGACCCGGGGGCAACACTGAAGCTTTCTTT,CASSLGPGGNTEAFF
TRBJ2-7,TRBV6-2/TRBV6-3,few,TRBD2,TGTGCCAGCAGTTACGGGGGGGACCATAGACCCTACGAGCAGTACTTC,CASSYGGDHRPYEQYF
TRBJ2-1,TRBV10-3,-,-,TGTGCCCTACGAAGCGGGAATGAGCAGTTCTTC,CALRSGNEQFF
TRBJ1-4,TRBV10-2,-,-,TGCGCCAGCAGTGCCACCAGCGAGCGGTGGGAAAAACTGTTTTTT,CASSATSERWEKLFF
TRBJ1-1,TRBV7-2,-,TRBD1,TGTGCCAGCAGCTGGACCGGGACAGGGATATACTCTGAAGCTTTCTTT,CASSWTGTGIYSEAFF
TRBJ1-1,TRBV5-1,once,-,TGCGCCAGCAGCTCGGGGGGGACATGGGAAGCTTTCTTT,CASSSGGTWEAFF
TRBJ2-7,TRBV5-1,few,TRBD1,TGCGCCAGCAGCCCCGGGACAGGGTCCTACGAGCAGTACTTC,CASSPGTGSYEQYF
TRBJ1-4,TRBV20-1,-,-,TGCAGTGCCCATCTGGGGGCGCGGGGTGAAAAACTGTTTTTT,CSAHLGARGEKLFF
TRBJ2-3,TRBV7-8,-,-,TGTGCCAGCAGCCAACGGCGCTCAGATACGCAGTATTTT,CASSQRRSDTQYF
TRBJ1-1,TRBV19,many,-,TGTGCCAGTAGTCCCAGAGACAGGTATGAAGCTTTCTTT,CASSPRDRYEAFF